What follows describes a single TCR beta chain. The antigen remains unidentified. cDNA serving as the sequencing template came from extracted, reverse transcribed RNA. The method was immunoSEQ multiplex PCR; TCRdb's version includes in-frame clones alone and lacks a portion of them. Of 200,000 to 250,000 clones listed, about 53% are singletons. This record comes from a study of CD8+ T cells in alopecia areata. Study in general: Treatment comprised oral tofacitinib, 5 to 10 mg twice daily, in treated patients. General study findings and limits: An increase in clonality over normal scalp was evident in lesional scalp, especially alopecia totalis/universalis. Resident alphabeta T-cell populations of normal skin are likewise subject to sequencing in scalp samples.

The CDR3 runs to 13 residues. Germline lookup yields CDR1 SGHRS and CDR2 YFSETQ. The V end was cut by 0 bases, the J end by 4 bases, with 7 bases between. Investigators sorted PBMCs to obtain both CD4+ and CD8+ T cells. Sequenced material: CD4+ T cells sorted from blood, taken at week 0. The V gene is TRBV5-1, the J gene TRBJ1-2, with D hard to call. The TCR sequence derives from a human donor with alopecia areata. The CDR3 bases are TGCGCCAGCAGCTTGGAGAGCAGCTATGGCTACACCTTC. Protein: CASSLESSYGYTF. Full variable domain (remainder filled in from reference TRBV5-1 and TRBJ1-2): KAGVTQTPRYLIKTRGQQVTLSCSPISGHRSVSWYQQTPGQGLQFLFEYFSETQRNKGNFPGRFSGRQFSNSRSEMNVSTLELGDSALYLCASSLESSYGYTFGSGTRLTVV.